This TCR beta chain came from a study of blood T cells in healthy people across ages. A note on this clonotype: One end of the junction varies from germline; a read error may be responsible.

The CDR3 runs to 15 residues. Germline CDR1 is MGHRA and CDR2 is YSYEKL. A second PCR, run for roughly 7 to 11 cycles, used a sample-barcoded 5' primer plus a J-beta primer mix. One entry per CDR3 protein results from TCRdb running MiXCR on the 5' RACE reads. Among approximately 800,000 distinct CDR3 sequences listed, 53% were seen once. Sequencing input: blood. The receptor was isolated from a man older than 75 in good health. The rearrangement joins TRBV4-1 to TRBJ1-2; a weak D match, TRBD1 (6 bases). Here the CDR3 reads CASSQDGGVGYGYTF. In nucleotides, the CDR3 is TGCGCCAGTAGCCAAGATGGGGGCGTGGGGTATGGCTACACCTTC.